These 25 T cell receptor beta chains were all obtained from the same sample, sequenced in a study of blood T cell repertoires in COVID-19. Measured with immunoSEQ multiplex PCR; TCRdb has only the in-frame clones, and not every one. The profile shows 260,000 or so clones, approximately 86% of them singletons. Sequences were obtained from peripheral blood. Source of these receptors: a man aged 18 to 29 with active or convalescent COVID-19.

The genes are TRBV19 and TRBJ2-7, with 7 bases identical to TRBD1. Per the germline V gene, CDR1 is LNHDA and CDR2 is SQIVND (reference sequence). The CDR3 covers 15 residues. V trimming: 8 bases; J trimming: 0 bases; junction bases outside the gene matches: 10. DNA of the CDR3: TGTGCCAGTGCACCGAGGACAGGCAGCTCCTACGAGCAGTACTTC. Protein: CASAPRTGSSYEQYF.

This chain joins TRBV29-1 and TRBJ2-2; possible D gene TRBD1, 6 bases. This CDR3 has 13 amino acids. The germline V gene encodes CDR1 SQVTM and CDR2 ANQGSEA. V lost 7 bases and J 3 bases, leaving 12 bases between the germline ends. The CDR3 loop reads CSATGHYTGELFF. The CDR3 DNA follows: TGCAGCGCTACGGGACACTACACCGGGGAGCTGTTTTTT.

J is TRBJ1-1 and V is TRBV19; maybe TRBD1 (5 bases). V was trimmed by 6 bases and J by 8 bases, leaving 22 bases between them. This CDR3 spans 15 amino acids. The V gene's germline CDR1 is LNHDA and CDR2 SQIVND (reference sequence). CDR3 nucleotides: TGTGCCAGTAGCATCACAAGCGCGGGGGGTTCAGAAGCTTTCTTT. Translated: CASSITSAGGSEAFF.

Written as DNA, the CDR3 is TGCAGCGTTGCGGCGGGGGGTCACCTCTCCTACAATGAGCAGTTCTTC. Translated: CSVAAGGHLSYNEQFF. This chain connects TRBV29-1 to TRBJ2-1; TRBD2 matches 8 bases. The germline V gene encodes CDR1 SQVTM and CDR2 ANQGSEA. V shed 4 bases, J shed 0 bases, and the junction held 8 bases outside the gene matches. The CDR3 is 16 residues long.

The chain links TRBV4-1 to TRBJ2-1, with D perhaps TRBD1 (6 bases). The CDR3 loop spans 15 amino acids. Trimming pared 2 bases from V and 2 bases from J, leaving 10 bases between. Germline V gives CDR1 MGHRA, CDR2 YSYEKL. CDR3 nucleotide sequence: TGCGCCAGCAGCCAACCGGGACAACCCTACAATGAGCAGTTCTTC. As protein: CASSQPGQPYNEQFF.

The chain is built from TRBV18 and TRBJ1-2, with 10 bases aligning to TRBD1. J lost 7 bases, V lost 0 bases, and 11 bases had no gene match. The CDR3 is 17 amino acids. The germline gives CDR1 KGHSH, CDR2 LQKENI. In DNA, the CDR3 is TGTGCCAGCTCACCACCGCTTGGGACAGGGGTTTCTAGTGGCTACACCTTC. This sequence encodes CASSPPLGTGVSSGYTF.

The rearrangement joins TRBV5-1 to TRBJ1-6, with D hard to call. The CDR3 loop spans 15 amino acids. V lost 4 bases to trimming and J lost 8 bases, with 16 bases between them. CDR1 and CDR2 (germline): SGHRS, YFSETQ. CDR3 in amino acids: CASSNDPGVDSPLHF. CDR3 coding DNA: TGCGCCAGCAGCAATGATCCGGGAGTAGATTCACCCCTCCACTTT.

This clone has just a few counts. The chain uses TRBV25-1 and TRBJ1-6, with 7 positions matching TRBD1. CDR1 MGHDK and CDR2 SYGVNS come from the germline V gene. The CDR3 is 15 residues long. With V trimmed by 2 bases and J by 9 bases, 7 bases remained unmatched. The CDR3 loop is CASSEPTGLGSPLHF. The DNA for the CDR3 is TGTGCCAGCAGTGAACCGACAGGGTTGGGTTCACCCCTCCACTTT.

The V and J genes are TRBV18 and TRBJ1-2, with a possible D match to TRBD1 (5 bases). CDR3 length: 14 amino acids. The germline V and J ends were trimmed by 6 bases and 1 base, with 12 bases remaining between them. Germline lookup yields CDR1 KGHSH and CDR2 LQKENI. In DNA, the CDR3 is TGTGCCAGCTCTCACGACAGAAATAACTATGGCTACACCTTC. This codes for CASSHDRNNYGYTF.

The rearrangement uses TRBV18 and TRBJ2-2, with TRBD2 matching over 7 bases. Germline CDR1 KGHSH, CDR2 LQKENI. The CDR3 extends over 15 amino acids. V lost 2 bases to trimming and J lost 7 bases; unmatched junction nucleotides: 7. CDR3: CASSPSREVGGELFF. The DNA of the CDR3 is TGTGCCAGCTCACCATCCCGGGAGGTCGGCGGGGAGCTGTTTTTT.

J is TRBJ1-3 and V is TRBV9, with D unresolved. The V end lost 2 bases, the J end lost 0 bases, and 12 bases lay between the germline ends. There are 16 residues in the CDR3. CDR1 and CDR2 (germline): SGDLS, YYNGEE. The CDR3 DNA reads TGTGCCAGCAGCGTCACCGGGAGGGCCTCTGGAAACACCATATATTTT. Protein product: CASSVTGRASGNTIYF.

The CDR3 reads CASSQDYYLPYEQYF. CDR3 DNA sequence: TGCGCCAGCAGCCAAGATTATTACTTACCCTACGAGCAGTACTTC. The V call is TRBV4-1, the J call TRBJ2-7; D is uncertain. The CDR3 consists of 15 residues. Germline-derived CDR1 and CDR2 are MGHRA and YSYEKL. With 0 bases removed from V and 2 bases from J, the gap between germline ends came to 11 bases.

This clone is a singleton in its sample. The genes are TRBV5-1 and TRBJ2-2; TRBD1 matches at 9 bases. Unmatched junction bases numbered 4, after V lost 0 bases and J lost 7 bases. In germline, CDR1 is SGHRS, CDR2 YFSETQ. The CDR3 loop spans 15 amino acids. In nucleotides, the CDR3 is TGCGCCAGCAGCTTGGACAGGGGGCTAATCGGGGAGCTGTTTTTT. Amino acid sequence: CASSLDRGLIGELFF.

This clone occurred once. This chain uses TRBV12-3 or TRBV12-4 with TRBJ1-2; D might be TRBD1 (5 bases). The CDR3 is 13 amino acids. The germline V and J ends were trimmed by 2 bases and 8 bases, with 12 bases remaining between them. The CDR3 nucleotides are TGTGCCAGCAGTTTATCAGGGAGGGTAGGCTACACCTTC. It codes for CASSLSGRVGYTF.

V and J are TRBV5-1 and TRBJ1-1, with 7 bases aligning to TRBD1. The ends lost 5 bases at V and 7 bases at J; junction bases unmatched: 14. CDR1 and CDR2 (germline): SGHRS, YFSETQ. This CDR3 is built from 15 residues. The CDR3 protein is CASRSPRTGTHEAFF. As DNA, the CDR3 is TGCGCCAGCAGGTCGCCAAGGACAGGAACTCATGAAGCTTTCTTT. The whole variable domain, remainder taken from reference TRBV5-1 and TRBJ1-1, is KAGVTQTPRYLIKTRGQQVTLSCSPISGHRSVSWYQQTPGQGLQFLFEYFSETQRNKGNFPGRFSGRQFSNSRSEMNVSTLELGDSALYLCASRSPRTGTHEAFFGQGTRLTVV.

This chain uses TRBV7-2 with TRBJ1-6; D gene unclear. Germline V gene sequence: CDR1 SGHTA, CDR2 FQGNSA. Deletions cut 4 bases from V and 11 bases from J, with 15 bases between. The CDR3 consists of 14 residues. CDR3 DNA sequence: TGTGCCAGCAGCTACGGGTCTAGCCTGCCACCCCTCCACTTT. Translating it yields CASSYGSSLPPLHF.

The genes are TRBV13 and TRBJ2-1; 10 bases are shared with TRBD2. Trimming removed 5 bases from V and 7 bases from J; junction bases left unmatched: 11. The CDR3 loop spans 16 amino acids. CDR1 and CDR2 (germline): PRHDT, FYEKMQ (reference sequence). CDR3 in DNA: TGTGCCAGCAGCGGCCTGGGGAGCGGGGGGGAAAATGAGCAGTTCTTC. Translation: CASSGLGSGGENEQFF.

This chain links TRBV9 with TRBJ2-3; perhaps TRBD2 as D (6 bases). Germline V gene data show CDR1 as SGDLS and CDR2 as YYNGEE. V dropped 3 bases and J dropped 10 bases, with 12 bases sitting between them. The CDR3 contains 12 residues. The CDR3 here is CASSGTEGAQYF. Here the CDR3 DNA reads TGTGCCAGCAGCGGGACGGAGGGAGCGCAGTATTTT.

This clone was seen only a few times. V is TRBV4-1 and J is TRBJ1-6; 7 bases line up with TRBD1. Trimming took 0 bases from V and 3 from J; bases not matched to a gene: 2. Looked up from germline, CDR1 is MGHRA and CDR2 is YSYEKL. The CDR3 consists of 16 residues. The CDR3 loop is CASSQDRGDYNSPLHF. In nucleotides, the CDR3 is TGCGCCAGCAGCCAAGACAGGGGGGACTATAATTCACCCCTCCACTTT.

The gene calls are TRBV6-5 and TRBJ1-2; TRBD1 agrees at 9 bases. The CDR3 totals 15 residues. The junction had 10 bases not matched to a gene; V was cut back by 6 bases and J by 5 bases. Germline V lookup: CDR1 MNHEY, CDR2 SVGAGI. The CDR3 loop reads CASRTGTGRWYGYTF. The CDR3, as DNA: TGTGCCAGCAGAACCGGGACAGGGAGGTGGTATGGCTACACCTTC.

The rearrangement joins TRBV29-1 to TRBJ1-1; TRBD1 agrees at 8 bases. After removal of 2 bases from V and 4 bases from J, the junction contained 6 bases not matched to a gene. This CDR3 comprises 14 residues. Germline V gene sequence: CDR1 SQVTM, CDR2 ANQGSEA. The CDR3 DNA sequence: TGCAGCGTTGAAAGGGACAGGCTAGTCACTGAAGCTTTCTTT. Amino acids: CSVERDRLVTEAFF.

The V gene is TRBV15, the J gene TRBJ2-5, with D possibly TRBD1 on 5 matching bases. V was cut by 0 bases and J by 5 bases, with 10 bases left in between. The CDR3 spans 14 residues. The germline CDR1 and CDR2 sequences are LNHNV and YYDKDF (reference sequence). CDR3 nucleotide sequence: TGTGCCACCAGCAGAGATCCAGCAGGGGAGACCCAGTACTTC. This gives the protein CATSRDPAGETQYF. Full variable domain (missing parts from reference TRBV15 and TRBJ2-5): DAMVIQNPRYQVTQFGKPVTLSCSQTLNHNVMYWYQQKSSQAPKLLFHYYDKDFNNEADTPDNFQSRRPNTSFCFLDIRSPGLGDTAMYLCATSRDPAGETQYFGPGTRLLVL.

V usage is TRBV27 and J usage is TRBJ1-6; TRBD1 aligns across 11 bases. V lost 3 bases, J lost 10 bases, and 8 bases stayed unmatched. The CDR3 has 16 residues. CDR1 is MNHEY, CDR2 SMNVEV, per germline (reference sequence). This CDR3 is CASSLSGTGGGSPLHF. CDR3 coding DNA: TGTGCCAGCAGTTTGTCCGGGACAGGGGGAGGATCACCCCTCCACTTT.

This sequence joins TRBV5-4 and TRBJ2-2; D might be TRBD1 (6 bases). CDR1 SGHNT and CDR2 YYREEE come from the germline V gene (reference sequence). The CDR3 spans 16 residues. V lost 1 base and J 0 bases, leaving 10 bases between the germline ends. The chain's CDR3 is CASSLKGVPNTGELFF. The CDR3, as DNA: TGTGCCAGCAGCTTGAAGGGGGTCCCGAACACCGGGGAGCTGTTTTTT.

The V call is TRBV5-6, the J call TRBJ1-1; a possible D gene is TRBD1 (5 bases). Trimming removed 4 bases at V and 6 bases at J, with 16 bases between. Germline CDR1 SGHDT, CDR2 YYEEEE. The CDR3 is 14 residues long. The CDR3 DNA follows: TGTGCCAGCAGCCTTGGCGGAGGGGTCCCTGAAGCTTTCTTT. This codes for CASSLGGGVPEAFF.